This entry is about one T cell receptor (beta chain). This clone was picked up one time. Its antigen is still unknown. Base qualities were left out, and no much larger clone turns up one base away. CD8 naive samples were CD45RO-negative cells positively selected for CCR7, giving a CD45RA+CCR7+ population that excluded TemRA cells. Healthy HIV-negative adults with no recently reported acute infections or vaccinations were included as donors. All donors were Caucasian adults living in Nashville, Tennessee, USA. Blood was collected by leukapheresis, and PBMCs were isolated by Ficoll-Histopaque density gradient centrifugation and then cryopreserved in liquid nitrogen vapor phase. Analytical flow cytometry was used to check the purity and quantity of every magnetically sorted T cell population. Each sorted fraction had its genomic DNA isolated and then quantified by UV absorbance on a Nanodrop 2000c. These data are taken from a study of shared clonotypes between healthy human individuals (dated by TCRdb to about 2020). Notes on the research overall: The cohort comprised a couple of women and a few men aged 18 to 49 years. Libraries were prepared and TCR repertoires were sequenced by different laboratories using diverse techniques, in order to increase sequencing depth and limit assay-specific biases. Between about 0.85 and 8.9 billion PBMCs per donor were obtained by leukapheresis. Blood TCR repertoires of five healthy adults were deeply sequenced to estimate repertoire size and the extent of clonotype sharing between individuals. For each donor, three plates each were used for CD4 naive and CD4 memory, two plates were used for CD8 naive, and one plate was used for CD8 memory.

Trimmed from V: 3 bases; trimmed from J: 4 bases; junction bases lacking a gene match: 3. According to the germline V gene, CDR1 reads SQVTM and CDR2 reads ANQGSEA. The CDR3 spans 14 residues, from the cysteine through the phenylalanine. Only CDR3 DNA remains: 42 bases, in frame from the first base. TCR CDR3 regions were amplified from genomic DNA by multiplex PCR using the deep immunoSEQ assay. Extracted genomic DNA from each cell subset was spread evenly across all wells of several immunoSEQ 96-well plates, with each plate serving as a replicate. Each replicate PCR for sorted subsets received roughly 0.2 ug genomic DNA, equal to tens of thousands of T cell genomes. The purified libraries were quantified using a Qubit 3.0 fluorometer, sized with a Bioanalyzer 2100, and then quantified again using the KAPA Library Quantification kit. A separate single-read 150-cycle Illumina NextSeq 550 flow cell was used to sequence each immunoSEQ 96-well plate. Per the authors' processing: Because the immunoSEQ output held only junctional sequences and lacked quality scores, the filtering could not match the filtering applied to full-length reads. To assign V/J genes and CDR3, sequences were annotated using PyIR, a Python wrapper for IgBLAST v1.9, with IMGT germline references. Reads were removed for weak V/J assignments (E-value above 1e-6), missing CDR3, stop codons, out-of-frame junctions, or ambiguous translated residues. V3J clonotypes were defined as sequences sharing an identical inferred V gene, J gene, and CDR3 amino acid sequence. The percentage overlap between two repertoires was calculated by dividing the number of shared unique clonotypes by the size of the smaller repertoire. Repertoire richness was assessed with RTK rarefaction, the Chao1 estimator, and Recon v2.1 estimates of unobserved clonotypes. Generation probabilities were computed with OLGA for all TCRbeta clonotypes obtained by the gDNA method from four donors. In TCRdb, the immuneACCESS table is reduced to in-frame sequences with V and J assigned. These tables do not hold every clone; where another copy was compared, an unresolved V gene accounts for under half, and the others remain unexplained. D and trimming come from the DNA, and the V and J calls and clone size come from that table. The sample has around 1.9 million clones on record, 93% of them singletons. The ten largest clones add up to about 1.7% of the sample.

The research as a whole found: Naive subsets generally had larger estimated clonotype richness than memory subsets did. Because the study included only a small number of donors, the genetic and exposure-history diversity represented was limited. Across four donors, approximately 5% of naive CD4, approximately 3.6% of naive CD8, under 2.5% of memory CD4, and under 0.45% of memory CD8 clonotypes were shared. Higher generation probabilities were observed for clonotypes shared by all four sorted-subset donors than for non-shared clonotypes. Sampling was restricted to blood, and TCR repertoires in tissues likely differ from the TCR repertoires found in blood. Incomplete sequencing was indicated by rarefaction of sorted-subset datasets, despite the large sequencing depth. Pairwise subsampling led to the expectation that sequencing depth would affect the degree of clonotype sharing among donors.

Sequenced material: naive CD8+ T cells from PBMCs. This specimen's cell subset or site label, per the study, means: CD45RA+CCR7+. The rearranged chain carries TRBV29-1 and TRBJ2-1, with TRBD1 matching 10 junction bases. The receptor was isolated from a man aged 18 to 35 in good health. Some clones in this sample may be carry-over from other donors' samples. The DNA is TGCAGCGTTGAGGGGACAGGGGCTTACAATGAGCAGTTCTTC. It translates to CSVEGTGAYNEQFF.